This T cell receptor (beta chain) was profiled in a study of CD8+CD57+ T cells in acquired aplastic anemia. Study overall: Mean DNA quantity obtained from sorted CD4+ and CD8+ cells was about 3.2 ug.

Notes on this clonotype: No antigen is known for it. One junction end disagrees with the germline gene, perhaps due to a read error.

General study results and limits: The number of CD8+ CDR3 sequences shared by patients and controls was under 35.

Genomic DNA was employed as the template in profiling TCR beta VDJ and CDR3. TCRdb ran MiXCR on the reads and lists one entry per CDR3 protein. Found here are roughly 250,000 distinct CDR3 sequences, 70% to 85% of them singletons; the top ten hold 40% to 55%. Germline V CDR1 and CDR2: SGHRS, YFSETQ. This CDR3 spans 15 amino acids. Whoever was chosen for sequencing had shown CD8+CD57+ cell expansion by flow cytometry. Each patient gave a blood sample that was collected before any therapy had been received. The TCR originated in a human donor with aplastic anemia. The gene calls are TRBV5-1 and TRBJ2-3; maybe TRBD2 (5 bases). The sample taken for sequencing was sorted CD4+, CD8+, or CD8+CD57+ T cells (not recorded which) from PBMCs. The CDR3 DNA sequence: TGTGCCAGCAGCGTGCGACTGGAGGATACAGATACGCAGTATTTT. It is translated as CASSVRLEDTDTQYF.